This T cell receptor (beta chain) stems from a study of T cell repertoires in urothelial bladder cancer (dated by TCRdb to the late 2010s). About the study as a whole: Clinical stages of the approximately twelve resected lesions were three cT0, three cTa, three cT1 and three cT2 or greater. The study compared TCR repertoire clonality in bladder tumors with that in benign bladder inflammation. Around 13 patients with bladder lesions who were undergoing transurethral resection were prospectively identified. Around 11 resected bladder lesions, consisting of urothelial carcinoma (UC+) and benign (UC-) specimens, were examined. Findings and caveats that apply to the study as a whole: Urothelial carcinoma specimens had fewer T cells than benign specimens, with medians of 5,569 and 25,872. In carcinoma specimens, one T-cell clone made up as much as 17% of infiltrating lymphocytes, versus less than 2.5% in benign specimens. The median percentage of tumor infiltrating lymphocytes was 2% in carcinoma specimens and over 9.5% in benign specimens.

Specimens of bladder lesions were obtained during transurethral resection and kept at -80C. DNA was isolated from the bladder specimens obtained at transurethral resection. Ends trimmed: V by 6 bases, J by 6 bases; bases unmatched to a gene: 6. CDR1 MDHEN and CDR2 SYDVKM were looked up in the germline V gene. The CDR3, cysteine through phenylalanine, is 13 amino acids long. Only CDR3 DNA is held: 39 bases, read in frame from base 1. The immunoSEQ assay was used to sequence the CDR3 region of the TCR beta chain. In the original analysis: For each specimen, T-cell fraction, clonal dominance and maximum TCR clone frequency were calculated. The table was pulled from immuneACCESS by TCRdb, which kept in-frame rearrangements only. Such tables lose some clones; where checked, under half of the loss comes from unresolved V genes, and the rest has no known cause. Clone size and V and J calls were adopted from that table, with D and trimming inferred from the DNA. Present in this sample are around 2,000 clones, around 74% of which were seen just once. Clones ranked in the top ten supply over 9% of the sample.

Concerning this clone itself: There is no known antigen for this receptor. The sample holds no much larger clone one base away, and base qualities are not on file.

The source of this sequence is a human donor with urothelial carcinoma. The sequence is built from TRBV28 and TRBJ2-3, with TRBD2 identical over 7 junction bases. The specimen was tumor-infiltrating cells from bladder cancer. Here the CDR3 is given as CASSEGGWDTQYF. The sequenced DNA: TGTGCCAGCAGCGAGGGAGGGTGGGATACGCAGTATTTT.